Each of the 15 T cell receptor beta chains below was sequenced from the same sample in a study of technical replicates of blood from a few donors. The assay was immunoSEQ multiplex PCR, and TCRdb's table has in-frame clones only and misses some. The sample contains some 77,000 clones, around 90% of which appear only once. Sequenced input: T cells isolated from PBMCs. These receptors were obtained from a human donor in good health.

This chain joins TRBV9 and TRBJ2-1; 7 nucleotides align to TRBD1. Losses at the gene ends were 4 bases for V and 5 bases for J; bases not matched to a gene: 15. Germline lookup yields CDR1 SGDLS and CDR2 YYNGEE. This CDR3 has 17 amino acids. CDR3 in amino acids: CASSFLAYGTANNEQFF. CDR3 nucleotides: TGTGCCAGCAGCTTTTTAGCGTATGGGACAGCAAACAATGAGCAGTTCTTC.

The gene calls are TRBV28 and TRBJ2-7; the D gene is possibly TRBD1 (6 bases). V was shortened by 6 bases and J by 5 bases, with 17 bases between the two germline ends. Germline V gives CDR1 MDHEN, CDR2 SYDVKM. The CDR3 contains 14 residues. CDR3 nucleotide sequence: TGTGCCAGCAGCCTAACAGGGTTAATACACGAGCAGTACTTC. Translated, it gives CASSLTGLIHEQYF. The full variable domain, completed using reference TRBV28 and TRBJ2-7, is DVKVTQSSRYLVKRTGEKVFLECVQDMDHENMFWYRQDPGLGLRLIYFSYDVKMKEKGDIPEGYSVSREKKERFSLILESASTNQTSMYLCASSLTGLIHEQYFGPGTRLTVT.

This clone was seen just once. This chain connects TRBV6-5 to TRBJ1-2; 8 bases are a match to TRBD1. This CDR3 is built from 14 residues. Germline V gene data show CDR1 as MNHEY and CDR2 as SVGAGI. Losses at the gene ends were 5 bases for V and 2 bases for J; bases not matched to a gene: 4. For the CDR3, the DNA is TGTGCCAGCAGTGACAGGGGATTAAACTATGGCTACACCTTC. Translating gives CASSDRGLNYGYTF.

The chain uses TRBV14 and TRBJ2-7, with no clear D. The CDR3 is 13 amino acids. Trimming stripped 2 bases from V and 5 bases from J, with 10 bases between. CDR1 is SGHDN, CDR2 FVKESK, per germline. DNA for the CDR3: TGTGCCAGCAGCCAACCGCCAGGCCACGAGCAGTACTTC. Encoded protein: CASSQPPGHEQYF.

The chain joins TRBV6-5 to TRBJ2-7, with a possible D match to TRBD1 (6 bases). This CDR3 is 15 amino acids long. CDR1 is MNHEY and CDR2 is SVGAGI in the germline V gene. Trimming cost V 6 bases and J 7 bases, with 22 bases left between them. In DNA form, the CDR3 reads TGTGCCAGCAGCCGCTCCAAGCGCCAAGGGGGAGAGCAGTACTTC. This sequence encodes CASSRSKRQGGEQYF.

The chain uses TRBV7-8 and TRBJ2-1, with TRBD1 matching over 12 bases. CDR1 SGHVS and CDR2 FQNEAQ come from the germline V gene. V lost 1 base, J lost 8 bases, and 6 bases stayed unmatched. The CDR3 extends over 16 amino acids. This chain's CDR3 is CASSLGDRGLGDEQFF. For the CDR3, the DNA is TGTGCCAGCAGCTTAGGGGACAGGGGGCTTGGGGATGAGCAGTTCTTC.

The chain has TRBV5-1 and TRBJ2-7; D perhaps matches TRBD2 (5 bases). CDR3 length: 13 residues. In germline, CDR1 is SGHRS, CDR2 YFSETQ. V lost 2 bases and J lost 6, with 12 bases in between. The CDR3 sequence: CASSLEGSVEQYF. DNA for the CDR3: TGCGCCAGCAGCTTAGAGGGATCCGTCGAGCAGTACTTC.

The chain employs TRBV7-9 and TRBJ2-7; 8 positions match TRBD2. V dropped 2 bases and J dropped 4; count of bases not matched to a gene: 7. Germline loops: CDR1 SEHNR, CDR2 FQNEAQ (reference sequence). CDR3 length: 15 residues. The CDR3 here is CASSLSGTRNYEQYF. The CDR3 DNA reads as TGTGCCAGCAGCTTATCCGGGACTAGAAATTACGAGCAGTACTTC.

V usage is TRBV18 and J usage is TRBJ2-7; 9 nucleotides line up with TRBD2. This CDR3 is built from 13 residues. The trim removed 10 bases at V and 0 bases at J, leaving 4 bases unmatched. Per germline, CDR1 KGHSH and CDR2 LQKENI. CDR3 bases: TGTGCCACAGAAGCGGGGGGCTCCTACGAGCAGTACTTC. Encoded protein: CATEAGGSYEQYF. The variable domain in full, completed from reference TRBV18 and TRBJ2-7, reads NAGVMQNPRHLVRRRGQEARLRCSPMKGHSHVYWYRQLPEEGLKFMVYLQKENIIDESGMPKERFSAEFPKEGPSILRIQQVVRGDSAAYFCATEAGGSYEQYFGPGTRLTVT.

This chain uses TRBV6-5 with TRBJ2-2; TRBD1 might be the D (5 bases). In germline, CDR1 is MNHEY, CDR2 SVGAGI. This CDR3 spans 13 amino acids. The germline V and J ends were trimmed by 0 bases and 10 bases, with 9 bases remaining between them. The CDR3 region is CASSYSWGVELFF. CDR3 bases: TGTGCCAGCAGTTACTCGTGGGGCGTGGAGCTGTTTTTT.

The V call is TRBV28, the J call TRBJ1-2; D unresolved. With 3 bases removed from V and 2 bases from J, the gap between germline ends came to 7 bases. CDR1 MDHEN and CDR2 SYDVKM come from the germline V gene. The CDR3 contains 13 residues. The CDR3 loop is CASSLRENYGYTF. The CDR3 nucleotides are TGTGCCAGCAGTTTGCGGGAAAACTATGGCTACACCTTC.

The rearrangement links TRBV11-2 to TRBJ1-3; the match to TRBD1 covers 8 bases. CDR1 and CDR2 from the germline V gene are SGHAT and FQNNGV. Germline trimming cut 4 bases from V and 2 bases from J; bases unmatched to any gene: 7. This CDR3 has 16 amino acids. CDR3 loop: CASSYEAGGTGNTIYF. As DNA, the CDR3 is TGTGCCAGCAGCTACGAAGCAGGGGGCACTGGAAACACCATATATTTT. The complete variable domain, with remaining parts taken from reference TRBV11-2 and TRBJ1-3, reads EAGVAQSPRYKIIEKRQSVAFWCNPISGHATLYWYQQILGQGPKLLIQFQNNGVVDDSQLPKDRFSAERLKGVDSTLKIQPAKLEDSAVYLCASSYEAGGTGNTIYFGEGSWLTVV.

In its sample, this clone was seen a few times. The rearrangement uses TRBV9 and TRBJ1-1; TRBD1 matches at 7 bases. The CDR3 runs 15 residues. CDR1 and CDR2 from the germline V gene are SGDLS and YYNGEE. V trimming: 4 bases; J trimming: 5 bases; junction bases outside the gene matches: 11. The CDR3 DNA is TGTGCCAGCAGCCCAAGTTTGGCAGGGGGGACTGAAGCTTTCTTT. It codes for CASSPSLAGGTEAFF.

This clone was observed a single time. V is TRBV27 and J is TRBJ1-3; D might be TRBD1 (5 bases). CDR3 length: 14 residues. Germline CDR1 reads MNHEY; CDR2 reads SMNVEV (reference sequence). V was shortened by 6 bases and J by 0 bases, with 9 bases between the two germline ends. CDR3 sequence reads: CASRRGGSGNTIYF. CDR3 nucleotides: TGTGCCAGCAGACGGGGGGGCTCTGGAAACACCATATATTTT.

The CDR3 protein is CASSLGIIWTSGLNFEQFF. CDR3 DNA sequence: TGTGCCAGCAGCTTAGGGATTATCTGGACTAGCGGGTTAAACTTTGAGCAGTTCTTC. The chain links TRBV7-9 to TRBJ2-1, with TRBD2 matching 11 bases. CDR3 size: 19 residues. Unmatched junction bases numbered 17, after V lost 1 base and J lost 9 bases. The germline gives CDR1 SEHNR, CDR2 FQNEAQ (reference sequence).